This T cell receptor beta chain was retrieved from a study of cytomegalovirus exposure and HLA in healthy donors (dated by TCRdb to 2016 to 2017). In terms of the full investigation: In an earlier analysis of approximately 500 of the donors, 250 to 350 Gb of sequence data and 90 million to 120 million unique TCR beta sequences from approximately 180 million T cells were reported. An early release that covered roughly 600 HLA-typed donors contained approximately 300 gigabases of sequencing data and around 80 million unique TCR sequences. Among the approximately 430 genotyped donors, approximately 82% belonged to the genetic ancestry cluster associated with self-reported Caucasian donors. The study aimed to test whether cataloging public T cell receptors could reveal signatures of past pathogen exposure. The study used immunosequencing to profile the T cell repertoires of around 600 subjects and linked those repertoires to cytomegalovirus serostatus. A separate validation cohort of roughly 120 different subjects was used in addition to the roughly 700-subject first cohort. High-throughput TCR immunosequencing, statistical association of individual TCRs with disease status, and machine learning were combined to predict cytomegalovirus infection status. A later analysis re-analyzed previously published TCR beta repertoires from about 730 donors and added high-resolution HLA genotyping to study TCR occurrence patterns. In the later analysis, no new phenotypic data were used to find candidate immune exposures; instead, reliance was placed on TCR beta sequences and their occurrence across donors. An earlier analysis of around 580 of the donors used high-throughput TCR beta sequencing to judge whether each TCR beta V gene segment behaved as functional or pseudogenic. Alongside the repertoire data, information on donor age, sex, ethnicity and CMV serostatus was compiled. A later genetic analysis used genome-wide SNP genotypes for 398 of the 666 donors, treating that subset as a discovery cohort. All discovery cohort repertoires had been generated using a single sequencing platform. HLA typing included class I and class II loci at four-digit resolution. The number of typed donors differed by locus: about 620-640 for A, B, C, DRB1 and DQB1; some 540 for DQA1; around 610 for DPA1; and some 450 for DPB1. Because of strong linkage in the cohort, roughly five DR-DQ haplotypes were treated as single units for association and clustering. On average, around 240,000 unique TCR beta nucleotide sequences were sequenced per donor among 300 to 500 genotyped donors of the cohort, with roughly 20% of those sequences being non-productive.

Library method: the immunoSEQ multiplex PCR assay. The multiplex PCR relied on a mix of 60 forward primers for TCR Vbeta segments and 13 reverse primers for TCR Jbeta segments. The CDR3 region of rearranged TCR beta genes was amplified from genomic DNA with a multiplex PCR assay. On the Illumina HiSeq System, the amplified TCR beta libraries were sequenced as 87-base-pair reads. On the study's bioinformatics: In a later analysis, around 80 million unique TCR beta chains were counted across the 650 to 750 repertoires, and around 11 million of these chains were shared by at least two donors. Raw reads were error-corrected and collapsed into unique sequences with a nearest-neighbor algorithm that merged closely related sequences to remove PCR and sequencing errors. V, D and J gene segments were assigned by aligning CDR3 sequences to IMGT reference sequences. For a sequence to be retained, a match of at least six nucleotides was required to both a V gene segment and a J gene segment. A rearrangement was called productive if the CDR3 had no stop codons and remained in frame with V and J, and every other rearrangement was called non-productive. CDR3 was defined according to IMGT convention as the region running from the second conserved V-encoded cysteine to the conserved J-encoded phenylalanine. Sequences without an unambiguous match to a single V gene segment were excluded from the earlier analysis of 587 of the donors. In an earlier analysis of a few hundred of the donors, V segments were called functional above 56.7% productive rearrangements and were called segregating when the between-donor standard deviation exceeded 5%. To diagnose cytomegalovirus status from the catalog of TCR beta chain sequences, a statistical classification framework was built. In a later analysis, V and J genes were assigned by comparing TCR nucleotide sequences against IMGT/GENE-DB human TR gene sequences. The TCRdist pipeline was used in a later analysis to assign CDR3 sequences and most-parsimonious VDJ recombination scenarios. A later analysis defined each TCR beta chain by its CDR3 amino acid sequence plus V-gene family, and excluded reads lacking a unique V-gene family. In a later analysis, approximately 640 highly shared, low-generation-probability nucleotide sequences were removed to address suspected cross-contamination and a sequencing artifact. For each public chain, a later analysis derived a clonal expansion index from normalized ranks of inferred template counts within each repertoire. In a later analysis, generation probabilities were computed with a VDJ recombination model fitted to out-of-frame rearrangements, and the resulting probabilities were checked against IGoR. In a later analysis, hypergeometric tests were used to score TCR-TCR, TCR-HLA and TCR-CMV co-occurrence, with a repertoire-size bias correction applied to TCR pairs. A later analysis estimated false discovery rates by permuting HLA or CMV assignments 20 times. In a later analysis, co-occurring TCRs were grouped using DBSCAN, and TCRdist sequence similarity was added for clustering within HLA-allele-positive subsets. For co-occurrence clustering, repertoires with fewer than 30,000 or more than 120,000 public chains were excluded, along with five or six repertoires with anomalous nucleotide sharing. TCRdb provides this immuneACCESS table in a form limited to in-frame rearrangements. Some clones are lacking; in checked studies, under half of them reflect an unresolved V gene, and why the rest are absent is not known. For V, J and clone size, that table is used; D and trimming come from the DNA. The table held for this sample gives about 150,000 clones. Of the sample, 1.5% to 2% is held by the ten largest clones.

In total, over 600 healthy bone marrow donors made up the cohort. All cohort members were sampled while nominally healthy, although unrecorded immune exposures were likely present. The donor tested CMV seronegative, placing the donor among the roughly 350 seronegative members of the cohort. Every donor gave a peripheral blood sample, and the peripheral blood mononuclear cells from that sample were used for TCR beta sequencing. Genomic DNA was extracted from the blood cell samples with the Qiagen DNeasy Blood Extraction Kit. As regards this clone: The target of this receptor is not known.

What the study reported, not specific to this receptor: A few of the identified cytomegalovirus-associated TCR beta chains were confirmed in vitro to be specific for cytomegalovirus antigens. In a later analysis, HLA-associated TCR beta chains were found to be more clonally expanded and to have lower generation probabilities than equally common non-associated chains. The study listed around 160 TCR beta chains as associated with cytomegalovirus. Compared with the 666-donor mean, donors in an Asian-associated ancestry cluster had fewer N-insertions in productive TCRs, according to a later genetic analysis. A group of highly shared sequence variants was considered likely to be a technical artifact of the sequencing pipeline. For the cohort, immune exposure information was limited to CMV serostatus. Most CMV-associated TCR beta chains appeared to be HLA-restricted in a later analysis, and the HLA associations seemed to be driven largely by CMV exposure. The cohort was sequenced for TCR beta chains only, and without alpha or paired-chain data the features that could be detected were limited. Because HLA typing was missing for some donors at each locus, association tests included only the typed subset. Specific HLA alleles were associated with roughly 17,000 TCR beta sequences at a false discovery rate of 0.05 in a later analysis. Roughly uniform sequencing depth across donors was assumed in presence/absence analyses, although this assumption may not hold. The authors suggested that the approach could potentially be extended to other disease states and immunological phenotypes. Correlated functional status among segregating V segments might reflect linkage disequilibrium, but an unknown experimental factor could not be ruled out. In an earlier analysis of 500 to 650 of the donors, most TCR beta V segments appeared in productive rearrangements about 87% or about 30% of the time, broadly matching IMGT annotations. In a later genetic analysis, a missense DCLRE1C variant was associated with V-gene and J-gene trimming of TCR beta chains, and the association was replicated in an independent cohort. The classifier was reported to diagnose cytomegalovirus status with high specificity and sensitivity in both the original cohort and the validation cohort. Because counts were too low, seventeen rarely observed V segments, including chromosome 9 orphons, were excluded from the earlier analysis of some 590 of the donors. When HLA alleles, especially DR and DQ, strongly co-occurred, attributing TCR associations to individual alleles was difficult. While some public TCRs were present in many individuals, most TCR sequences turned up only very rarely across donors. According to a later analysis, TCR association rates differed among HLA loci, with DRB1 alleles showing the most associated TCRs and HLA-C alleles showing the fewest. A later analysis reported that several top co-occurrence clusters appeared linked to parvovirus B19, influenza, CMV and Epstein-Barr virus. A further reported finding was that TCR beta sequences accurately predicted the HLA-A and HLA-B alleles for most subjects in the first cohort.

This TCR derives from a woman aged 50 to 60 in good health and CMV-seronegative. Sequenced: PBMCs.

The CDR3 protein sequence reads: CASSTGNSNQPQHF. The nucleotide sequence is given as TGTGCCAGCTCAACAGGGAATAGCAATCAGCCCCAGCATTTT. Recombination connected TRBV18 to TRBJ1-5; the D gene is perhaps TRBD1, on 6 matching bases. CDR1 and CDR2 are drawn from the germline V gene: KGHSH, LQKENI. The CDR3, cysteine through phenylalanine, is 14 amino acids long. Of the read, only the CDR3 DNA is kept; its 42 bases are in frame from base 1. The junction carries 8 bases between V and J, which are trimmed by 5 bases and 0 bases respectively. The entire variable domain, with the stretches around the CDR3 drawn from the reference TRBV18 and TRBJ1-5 proteins, is NAGVMQNPRHLVRRRGQEARLRCSPMKGHSHVYWYRQLPEEGLKFMVYLQKENIIDESGMPKERFSAEFPKEGPSILRIQQVVRGDSAAYFCASSTGNSNQPQHFGDGTRLSIL.